This T cell receptor (beta chain) is from a study of PD-L1 blockade in urothelial cancer. Germline assignment: CDR1 SGDLS and CDR2 YYNGEE. The J segment lost 2 bases and the V segment lost 4 bases, leaving 2 bases of the junction unmatched. The CDR3 sequence is 14 residues long. Libraries were prepared by immunoSEQ multiplex PCR; TCRdb keeps only in-frame clonotypes and omits some of them. The sample consists of under 100,000 clones, 82% of them appearing once. The chain couples TRBV9 to TRBJ1-3; 8 nucleotides line up with TRBD1. This TCR came from a man aged 65-85 years with urothelial cancer. This specimen was PBMCs, taken around atezolizumab (anti-PD-L1) treatment. CDR3 sequence reads: CASSTTGAGNTIYF. CDR3 bases: TGTGCCAGCAGCACGACAGGGGCTGGAAACACCATATATTTT.